This T cell receptor (beta chain) was identified during a study of a mutant IDH1 vaccine in newly diagnosed glioma. As regards this clone: Its specificity is unknown.

Assay: immunoSEQ multiplex PCR; the TCRdb copy retains only in-frame clones and omits some. The sample carries tens of thousands of clones, about 73% recorded once. Germline V gives CDR1 SEHNR, CDR2 FQNEAQ (reference sequence). This CDR3 contains 12 residues. V dropped 5 bases and J dropped 4 bases, with 7 bases sitting between them. Time point here: week 35, safety follow-up. The vaccine gave 300 ug of a 20-mer mutant IDH1 peptide subcutaneously per dose. The TCR comes from a man aged 45 to 65 with glioma. Material: PBMCs, obtained from a glioma patient whose treatment included an IDH1 peptide vaccine. The chain links TRBV7-9 to TRBJ2-3, with D perhaps matching TRBD1 (5 bases). DNA of the CDR3: TGTGCCAGCAGCCAACAGGCAGATACGCAGTATTTT. Protein product: CASSQQADTQYF. Full variable domain (rest looked up from reference TRBV7-9 and TRBJ2-3): DTGVSQNPRHKITKRGQNVTFRCDPISEHNRLYWYRQTLGQGPEFLTYFQNEAQLEKSRLLSDRFSAERPKGSFSTLEIQRTEQGDSAMYLCASSQQADTQYFGPGTRLTVL.